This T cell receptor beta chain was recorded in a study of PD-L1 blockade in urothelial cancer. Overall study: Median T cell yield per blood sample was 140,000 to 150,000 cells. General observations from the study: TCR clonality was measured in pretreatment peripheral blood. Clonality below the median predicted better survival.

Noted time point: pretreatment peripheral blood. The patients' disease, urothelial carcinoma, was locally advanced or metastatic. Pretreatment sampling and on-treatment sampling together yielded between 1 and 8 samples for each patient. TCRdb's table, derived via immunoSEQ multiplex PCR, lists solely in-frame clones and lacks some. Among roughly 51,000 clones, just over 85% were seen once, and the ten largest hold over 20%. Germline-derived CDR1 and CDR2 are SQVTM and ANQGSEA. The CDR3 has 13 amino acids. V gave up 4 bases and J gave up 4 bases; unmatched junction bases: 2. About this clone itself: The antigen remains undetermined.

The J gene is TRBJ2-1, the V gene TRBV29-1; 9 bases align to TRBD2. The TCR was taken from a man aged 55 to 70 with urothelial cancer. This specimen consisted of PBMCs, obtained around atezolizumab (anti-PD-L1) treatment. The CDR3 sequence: CSVGLAAYNEQFF. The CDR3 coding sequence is TGCAGCGTTGGACTAGCGGCTTACAATGAGCAGTTCTTC.